What follows is one TCR beta chain and its context. The antigen it recognizes is unknown. Per-base qualities were not stored, and no clone one base away is much larger. Measured from the cysteine to the phenylalanine, the CDR3 is 15 residues long. The DNA shown is the 45-base CDR3, in frame from base 1. Trimming takes 6 bases off V and 7 bases off J; junction bases not matched to a gene: 9. CDR1 SGHRS and CDR2 YFSETQ were looked up in the germline V gene. The donors belonged to the validation cohort of roughly 120 subjects, which was separate from the approximately 660-subject first cohort. The library was built by means of the immunoSEQ multiplex PCR assay. In the paper's pipeline: To diagnose cytomegalovirus status from the catalog of TCR beta chain sequences, a statistical classification framework was built. Held by TCRdb, this immuneACCESS table contains in-frame sequences only and omits some clones. Under half of the omission traces to an unresolved V gene where checked; the cause of the rest is unknown. V and J calls and clone size come straight from that table; D and trimming were deduced from the DNA. This sample lists about 160,000 clones; approximately 87% were detected once. The ten top clones hold 4.5% to 7% of the sample.

The sample is drawn from a study of cytomegalovirus exposure and HLA in healthy donors (dated by TCRdb to between 2016 and 2019). Broadly, across the study: The 666 repertoires of the first cohort and the 120 validation repertoires were produced on the same platform, according to a later analysis. The study aimed to test whether signatures of past pathogen exposure could be identified by cataloging public T cell receptors. Besides the first cohort of around 670 subjects, a separate validation cohort made up of 120 different subjects was used. High-throughput TCR immunosequencing, statistical association of individual TCRs with disease status, and machine learning were combined to predict cytomegalovirus infection status.

Study-wide conclusions, independent of this receptor: The study gave a list of more than 150 TCR beta chains associated with cytomegalovirus. A later analysis found that TCRs clustered in the first cohort also tended to co-occur in the 120 validation repertoires, with more than 90% of cluster scores above 0. Three of the identified cytomegalovirus-associated TCR beta chains were confirmed in vitro to be specific for cytomegalovirus antigens. A later analysis lacked HLA typing for the validation cohort, so it scored co-occurrence in that cohort across all 130 or so repertoires. The authors suggested that the approach could potentially be extended to other disease states and immunological phenotypes. The classifier was reported to diagnose cytomegalovirus status with high specificity and sensitivity in both the original cohort and the validation cohort. While some public TCRs were present in many individuals, most TCR sequences turned up only very rarely across donors.

The sample consisted of PBMCs. The receptor chain draws on TRBV5-1 and TRBJ1-6, and TRBD1 matches 8 of the central bases. The sequence was obtained from a woman in her twenties or thirties in good health and CMV-seronegative. The CDR3 here reads CASKDDRGGNSPLHF. The nucleotide sequence reads as follows: TGCGCCAGCAAGGATGACAGGGGCGGGAATTCACCCCTCCACTTT.